The T cell receptor beta chain described here comes from a study of control samples from healthy donors and cancer patients. Germline assignment: CDR1 KGHSY and CDR2 FQNENV. The V and J ends lost 3 bases and 0 bases respectively, with 9 bases between them. The CDR3 has 15 residues. Some clones are missing from TCRdb's copy, which holds only in-frame ones; the method was immunoSEQ multiplex PCR. There are over 60,000 clones in the sample; approximately 90% occur only once, and roughly 2% lies in the top ten. The sequence came from a woman between 55 and 75 years old with head and neck cancer. Source material: PBMCs. This chain links TRBV16 with TRBJ2-1; D is unresolved. This chain's CDR3 is CASSQRTNSYNEQFF. The CDR3 nucleotides are TGTGCCAGCAGCCAGCGAACAAACTCCTACAATGAGCAGTTCTTC.